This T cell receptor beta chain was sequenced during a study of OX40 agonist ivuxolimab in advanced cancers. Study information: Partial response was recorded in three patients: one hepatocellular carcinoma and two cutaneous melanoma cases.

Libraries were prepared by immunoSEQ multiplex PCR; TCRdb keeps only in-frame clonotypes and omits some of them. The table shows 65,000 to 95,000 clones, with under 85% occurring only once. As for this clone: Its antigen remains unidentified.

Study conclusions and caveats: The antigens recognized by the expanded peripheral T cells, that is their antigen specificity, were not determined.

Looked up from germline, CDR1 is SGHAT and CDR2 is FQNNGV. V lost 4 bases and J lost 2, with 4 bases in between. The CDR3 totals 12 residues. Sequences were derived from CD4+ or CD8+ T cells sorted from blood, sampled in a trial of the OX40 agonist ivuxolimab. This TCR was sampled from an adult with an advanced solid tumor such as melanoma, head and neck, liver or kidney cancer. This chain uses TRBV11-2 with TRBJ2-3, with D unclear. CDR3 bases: TGTGCCAGCAGCTCCAACACAGATACGCAGTATTTT. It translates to CASSSNTDTQYF. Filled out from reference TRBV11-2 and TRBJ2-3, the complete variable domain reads EAGVAQSPRYKIIEKRQSVAFWCNPISGHATLYWYQQILGQGPKLLIQFQNNGVVDDSQLPKDRFSAERLKGVDSTLKIQPAKLEDSAVYLCASSSNTDTQYFGPGTRLTVL.